This entry lists 12 T cell receptor beta chains sequenced from one sample in a study of beta chain features in type 1 diabetes. Expressed TCRB transcripts were sequenced, since all the RNA that had been isolated was reverse transcribed. This table comes from immunoSEQ multiplex PCR, and its TCRdb copy is limited to in-frame clones, with some not included. Of about 140,000 clones listed, about 9.4% are singletons. Sequences were obtained from naive CD4+ T cells from blood. Source of these receptors: a man between 18 and 29 years old in good health.

The chain uses TRBV5-5 and TRBJ2-1; 7 nucleotides line up with TRBD1. CDR1 is SGHKS and CDR2 is YYEKEE in the germline V gene (reference sequence). The CDR3 covers 17 residues. Trimming cost V 0 bases and J 9 bases; bases outside gene matches: 15. This CDR3 reads CASSLVPGQYNYAEQFF. The CDR3 nucleotides are TGTGCCAGCAGCTTGGTCCCGGGACAGTACAATTACGCTGAGCAGTTCTTC.

This clone was seen a few times. The chain carries TRBV7-7 and TRBJ2-2; D unclear. Trimming left V 5 bases short and J 7 bases short, with 11 bases between. CDR3 length equals 13 residues. Germline V gives CDR1 SSHAT, CDR2 FNYEAQ (reference sequence). CDR3 sequence (DNA): TGTGCCAGCAGCCAGGTCCAGAGCGGGGAGCTGTTTTTT. It encodes CASSQVQSGELFF.

This clone was detected ten times or more. The chain uses TRBV13 and TRBJ2-5; maybe TRBD1 (6 bases). The germline V gene encodes CDR1 PRHDT and CDR2 FYEKMQ (reference sequence). The CDR3 has 13 residues. V was trimmed by 5 bases and J by 3 bases, leaving 10 bases between them. For the CDR3, the DNA is TGTGCCAGCAGCCCCGGACAGAAAGAGACCCAGTACTTC. Translation gives CASSPGQKETQYF.

Concerning this clone itself: The sample has other DNA sequences that encode this CDR3 too. J is TRBJ2-7 and V is TRBV7-6, with TRBD1 matching 9 bases. Per germline, CDR1 SGHVS and CDR2 FNYEAQ. V lost 5 bases and J lost 6; bases outside the gene matches: 11. The CDR3 totals 15 residues. The CDR3: CASSLTDGTGFEQYF. For the CDR3, the DNA is TGTGCCAGCAGCCTAACCGATGGGACAGGGTTCGAGCAGTACTTC.

This clone occurred a few times. The rearrangement uses TRBV6-5 and TRBJ2-1; D uncertain. Trimming left V 0 bases short and J 5 bases short, with 11 bases between. Germline V CDR1 and CDR2: MNHEY, SVGAGI. CDR3 size: 15 residues. In DNA, the CDR3 is TGTGCCAGCAGTTACTCCATTTACAGAGACAATGAGCAGTTCTTC. This gives the protein CASSYSIYRDNEQFF.

This clone occurred many times. The genes are TRBV4-2 and TRBJ2-1; tentatively, D is TRBD1 (5 bases). The CDR3 covers 13 residues. The germline gives CDR1 LGHNA, CDR2 YNFKEQ. The V gene lost 4 bases and the J gene lost 5 bases, with 9 bases spanning the gap. DNA of the CDR3: TGTGCCAGCAGCCGCGACAGAAACAATGAGCAGTTCTTC. Its protein is CASSRDRNNEQFF.

The V gene is TRBV15, the J gene TRBJ1-5, with TRBD1 matching over 9 bases. V lost 3 bases, J lost 2 bases, and 11 bases stayed unmatched. Germline V gene lookup returns CDR1 LNHNV and CDR2 YYDKDF (reference sequence). There are 18 residues in the CDR3. The DNA of the CDR3 is TGTGCCACCAGCAGTCCCGGGACAGGGCCCGCTCGCAATCAGCCCCAGCATTTT. Its translation is CATSSPGTGPARNQPQHF.

This chain links TRBV7-2 with TRBJ2-2; D uncertain. Trimming removed 1 base from V and 1 base from J, with 10 bases in between. Germline V gene data show CDR1 as SGHTA and CDR2 as FQGNSA. This CDR3 has 16 residues. The CDR3 DNA sequence: TGTGCCAGCAGCTTAGGTTTCCTCAGGAACACCGGGGAGCTGTTTTTT. Protein sequence: CASSLGFLRNTGELFF.

This clone has a handful of counts. The CDR3 DNA follows: TGTGCCAGCAGGCCGGACAGTTCCTACGAGCAGTACTTC. It encodes CASRPDSSYEQYF. V and J are TRBV6-5 and TRBJ2-7; possible D gene TRBD1, 6 bases. CDR1 and CDR2 from the germline V gene are MNHEY and SVGAGI. The CDR3 consists of 13 residues. Trimming pared 6 bases from V and 1 base from J, leaving 10 bases between.

This clone was recorded a few times. The V and J genes are TRBV18 and TRBJ2-7; 7 nucleotides line up with TRBD1. CDR3 length: 14 amino acids. Looked up from germline, CDR1 is KGHSH and CDR2 is LQKENI. V was clipped by 2 bases and J by 7 bases; unmatched bases: 8. The CDR3 DNA is TGTGCCAGCTCACCAGGGACAGCCTTTGAGGAGCAGTACTTC. This codes for CASSPGTAFEEQYF.

This clone appeared a few times. The rearrangement links TRBV6-5 to TRBJ1-1; the D is unclear. This CDR3 region has 14 residues. The germline V and J ends were trimmed by 4 bases and 0 bases, with 9 bases remaining between them. Germline CDR1 MNHEY, CDR2 SVGAGI. The CDR3 DNA is TGTGCCAGCAGTTCCTGGGCCCTGAACACTGAAGCTTTCTTT. Translating gives CASSSWALNTEAFF.

This clone showed up just a few times. The V gene is TRBV27, the J gene TRBJ2-7, with TRBD1 as a possible D gene (5 bases). The CDR3 is made up of 15 amino acids. V lost 4 bases and J lost 2, with 15 bases in between. The germline gives CDR1 MNHEY, CDR2 SMNVEV (reference sequence). The CDR3: CASSSGRDLPYEQYF. CDR3 DNA: TGTGCCAGCAGTTCAGGCAGGGATCTTCCCTACGAGCAGTACTTC.